This TCR beta chain is from a study of cytomegalovirus exposure and HLA in healthy donors. Study-wide results and caveats: TCR beta V- and J-gene trimming was later associated with a missense DCLRE1C variant.

This CDR3 comprises 13 residues. CDR1 is LNHDA, CDR2 SQIVND, per germline (reference sequence). The germline V and J ends were trimmed by 3 bases and 6 bases, with 12 bases remaining between them. This clone has a single count. Its cognate antigen is unknown. The PCR had 60 Vbeta and 13 Jbeta primers. The assay was immunoSEQ multiplex PCR, and TCRdb's table has in-frame clones only and misses some. The sample has roughly 200,000 clones; nearly 80% are singletons. The gene calls are TRBV19 and TRBJ2-7; D gene uncertain. What was sequenced was PBMCs. The receptor was isolated from a female donor in good health and CMV-seronegative. The CDR3 coding sequence is TGTGCCAGTAGTATCCCCGGTCTGTCCGAGCAGTACTTC. Its translation: CASSIPGLSEQYF.